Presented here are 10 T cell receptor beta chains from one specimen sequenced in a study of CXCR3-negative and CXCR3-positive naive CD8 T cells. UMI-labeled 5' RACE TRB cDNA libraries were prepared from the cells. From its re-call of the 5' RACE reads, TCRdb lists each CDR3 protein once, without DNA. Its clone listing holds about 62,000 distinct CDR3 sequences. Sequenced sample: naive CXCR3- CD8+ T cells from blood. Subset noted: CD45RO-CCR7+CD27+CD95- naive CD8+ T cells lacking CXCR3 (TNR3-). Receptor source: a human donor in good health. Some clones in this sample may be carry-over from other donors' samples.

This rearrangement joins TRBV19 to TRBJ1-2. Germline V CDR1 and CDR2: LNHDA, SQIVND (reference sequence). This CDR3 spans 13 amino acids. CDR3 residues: CASSKGTVYGYTF.

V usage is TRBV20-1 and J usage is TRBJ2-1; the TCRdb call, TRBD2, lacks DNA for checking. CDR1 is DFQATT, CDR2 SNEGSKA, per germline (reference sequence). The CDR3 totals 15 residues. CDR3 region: CSASGLAGPYNEQFF.

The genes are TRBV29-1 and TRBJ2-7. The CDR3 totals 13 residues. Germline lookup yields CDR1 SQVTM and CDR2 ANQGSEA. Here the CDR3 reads CSVEESASYEQYF.

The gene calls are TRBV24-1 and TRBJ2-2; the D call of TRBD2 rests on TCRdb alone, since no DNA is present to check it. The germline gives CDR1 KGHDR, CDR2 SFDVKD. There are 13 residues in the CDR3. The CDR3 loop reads CATGDLNTGELFF.

The CDR3 protein is CAAEGGTEAFF. This sequence joins TRBV6-5 and TRBJ1-1; TCRdb's D call, TRBD1, is unchecked because there is no DNA. The CDR3 runs to 11 residues. Germline V lookup: CDR1 MNHEY, CDR2 SVGAGI.

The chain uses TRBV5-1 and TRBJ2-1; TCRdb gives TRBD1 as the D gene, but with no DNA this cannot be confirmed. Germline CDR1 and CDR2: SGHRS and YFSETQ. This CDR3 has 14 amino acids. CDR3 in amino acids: CASSLVGGPNEQFF.

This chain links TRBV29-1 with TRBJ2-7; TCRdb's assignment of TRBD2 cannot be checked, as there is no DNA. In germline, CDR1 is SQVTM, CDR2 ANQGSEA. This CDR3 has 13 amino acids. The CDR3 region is CSVEGQRAYEQYF.

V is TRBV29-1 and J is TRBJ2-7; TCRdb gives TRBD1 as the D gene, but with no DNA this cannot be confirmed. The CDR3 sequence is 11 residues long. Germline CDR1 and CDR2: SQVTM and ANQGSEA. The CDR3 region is CSVDLASRQYF.

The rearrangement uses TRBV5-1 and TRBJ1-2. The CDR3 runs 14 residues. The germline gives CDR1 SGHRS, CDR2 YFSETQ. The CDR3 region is CASSLAGFRHGYTF.

The CDR3 sequence: CSASGDREHTEAFF. The chain employs TRBV20-1 and TRBJ1-1; with no DNA, the TCRdb D assignment of TRBD1 cannot be verified. Germline CDR1 DFQATT, CDR2 SNEGSKA (reference sequence). The CDR3 loop spans 14 amino acids.